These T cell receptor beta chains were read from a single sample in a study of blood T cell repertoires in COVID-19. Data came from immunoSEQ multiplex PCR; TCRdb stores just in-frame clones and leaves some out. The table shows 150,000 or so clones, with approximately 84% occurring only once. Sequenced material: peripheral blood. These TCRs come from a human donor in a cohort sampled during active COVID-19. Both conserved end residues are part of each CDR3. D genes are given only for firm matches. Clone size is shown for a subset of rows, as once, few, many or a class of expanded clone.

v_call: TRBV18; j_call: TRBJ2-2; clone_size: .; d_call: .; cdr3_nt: TGTGCCAGCTCGCCTGTCGTCCCCCCGGCGAACACCGGGGAGCTGTTTTTT; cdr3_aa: CASSPVVPPANTGELFF
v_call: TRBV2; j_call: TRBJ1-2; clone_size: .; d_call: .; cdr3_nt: TGTGCCAGCAGTGAGCGGGCTACCTATGGCTACACCTTC; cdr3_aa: CASSERATYGYTF
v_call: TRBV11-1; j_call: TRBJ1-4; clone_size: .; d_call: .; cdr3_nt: TGTGCCAGCAGCTCGCGCACTTTCCATGAAAAACTGTTTTTT; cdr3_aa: CASSSRTFHEKLFF
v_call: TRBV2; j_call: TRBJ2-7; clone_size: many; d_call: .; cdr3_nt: TGTGCCAGCAGCGCAGGGTTCTACGAGCAGTACTTC; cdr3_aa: CASSAGFYEQYF
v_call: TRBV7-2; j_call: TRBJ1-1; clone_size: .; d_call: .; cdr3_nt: TGTGCCAGCAGCTTAGCGCAGGGTAGCACTGAAGCTTTCTTT; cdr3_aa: CASSLAQGSTEAFF
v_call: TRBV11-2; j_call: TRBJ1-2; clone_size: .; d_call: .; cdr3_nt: TGTGCCAGCAGATCGGGAGGGATCTATGGCTACACCTTC; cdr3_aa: CASRSGGIYGYTF
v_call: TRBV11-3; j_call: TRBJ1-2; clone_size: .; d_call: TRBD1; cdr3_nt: TGTGCCAGCAGCCCAGGGGGACACCGAAACTATGGCTACACCTTC; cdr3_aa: CASSPGGHRNYGYTF
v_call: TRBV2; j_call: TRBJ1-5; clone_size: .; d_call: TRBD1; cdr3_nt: TGTGCCAGCACCCTACAGGGGTCGGTTCAGCCCCAGCATTTT; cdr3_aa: CASTLQGSVQPQHF
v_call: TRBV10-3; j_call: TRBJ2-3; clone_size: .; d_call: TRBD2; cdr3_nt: TGTGCCATCAGCCTCGTAGCGGGAGGAGGGGGCGATACGCAGTATTTT; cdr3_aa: CAISLVAGGGGDTQYF
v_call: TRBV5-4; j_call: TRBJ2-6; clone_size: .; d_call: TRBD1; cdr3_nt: TGTGCCAGCAGTTTAACCGGACAGGTGGGCTCTGGGGCCAACGTCCTGACTTTC; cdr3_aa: CASSLTGQVGSGANVLTF
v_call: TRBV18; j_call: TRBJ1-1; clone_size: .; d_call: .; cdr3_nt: TGTGCCAGCTCACCACCTGTGGGGGCTGCGTTTGGAGCTTTCTTT; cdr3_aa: CASSPPVGAAFGAFF
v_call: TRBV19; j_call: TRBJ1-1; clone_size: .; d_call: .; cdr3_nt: TGTGCCAGTAGTGAACAGAGGAACACTGAAGCTTTCTTT; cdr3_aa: CASSEQRNTEAFF
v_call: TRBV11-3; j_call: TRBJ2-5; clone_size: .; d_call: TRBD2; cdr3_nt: TGTGCCAGCAGCCCCGGCGGGGGGCGGGAGGAGACCCAGTACTTC; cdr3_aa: CASSPGGGREETQYF
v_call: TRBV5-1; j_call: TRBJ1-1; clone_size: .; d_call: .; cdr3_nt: TGCGCCAGCAGTGGGCAGGGTAGGGCTGAAGCTTTCTTT; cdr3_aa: CASSGQGRAEAFF